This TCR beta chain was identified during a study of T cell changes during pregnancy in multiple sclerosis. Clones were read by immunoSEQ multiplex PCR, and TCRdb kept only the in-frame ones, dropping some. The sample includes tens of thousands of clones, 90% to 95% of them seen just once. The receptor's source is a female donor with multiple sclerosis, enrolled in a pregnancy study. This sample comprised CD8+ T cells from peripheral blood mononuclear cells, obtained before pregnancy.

CDR3 DNA sequence: TGTGCCAGCAGCATCCCACCGGGACAGGGGATCGATGGCTACACCTTC. Protein sequence: CASSIPPGQGIDGYTF. This chain links TRBV13 with TRBJ1-2; 10 bases line up with TRBD1. The CDR3 is 16 amino acids. Trimming cost V 5 bases and J 6 bases; bases outside gene matches: 12. CDR1 PRHDT and CDR2 FYEKMQ come from the germline V gene (reference sequence).